This T cell receptor beta chain originates from a study of CD8 T cells in ankylosing spondylitis. Findings and caveats of the study: Some of the motif variants had earlier been found in reactive arthritis patients' fluid and blood. It appeared that ankylosing spondylitis blood was characterized by a TCR beta motif of about 8 highly homologous variants.

CDR1 is MNHEY, CDR2 SVGAGI, per germline. Trimming took off 4 bases at V and 4 bases at J, with 10 bases between the two ends. The CDR3 runs to 13 residues. Many counts were recorded for this clonotype. The antigen is not known. TCRdb analysed the 5' RACE reads with MiXCR anew, one entry per CDR3 protein. The profile shows 240,000 or so distinct CDR3 sequences, approximately 9% of them singletons. The rearrangement joins TRBV6-5 to TRBJ1-1, with D possibly being TRBD1 (6 bases). This sequence originates from a male donor with ankylosing spondylitis or in good health (not recorded which). Sequenced: blood, either unsorted or a sorted T cell fraction (not recorded which). The CDR3 DNA follows: TGTGCCAGCAGTTCCTGGACAGCCACTGAAGCTTTCTTT. It translates to CASSSWTATEAFF.